This TCR beta chain was sequenced during a study of identical twins. J was trimmed by 4 bases and V by 4 bases; bases with no gene match: 4. CDR1 is ENHRY and CDR2 is SYGVKD in the germline V gene. The CDR3 runs to 16 residues. One entry per CDR3 protein, called by TCRdb with MiXCR from the 5' RACE reads. The sample holds around 670,000 distinct CDR3 sequences; 6% to 6.5% are singletons and the top ten take around 1.7%. The sample taken for sequencing was naive T cells sorted from blood. The V call is TRBV10-3, the J call TRBJ2-3, with 14 bases matching TRBD2. The TCR originated in a young man in good health. In DNA form, the CDR3 reads TGTGCCATCAGTGGGGGACTAGCGGGAGTTGCAGATACGCAGTATTTT. Protein sequence: CAISGGLAGVADTQYF.